This record looks at one T cell receptor beta chain sequence and its context. This CDR3 comprises 14 residues. Trimming cost V 4 bases and J 3 bases; bases outside gene matches: 7. CDR1 and CDR2 from the germline V gene are SGHRS and YFSETQ. In each case, RNA was isolated and then reverse transcribed into cDNA as the sequencing template. Profiled with immunoSEQ multiplex PCR; TCRdb holds only in-frame clones, not every one. The data contain fewer than 40,000 clones, around 59% of them singletons. This sample is drawn from a study of CD8+ T cells in alopecia areata. The chain is built from TRBV5-1 and TRBJ2-7; 7 bases are a match to TRBD1. This TCR derives from a human donor with alopecia areata. Sequenced input: NKG2D-high CD8+ T cells sorted from blood. The chain's CDR3 is CASSPGQTIYEQYF. In DNA, the CDR3 is TGCGCCAGCAGCCCGGGACAGACCATCTACGAGCAGTACTTC.